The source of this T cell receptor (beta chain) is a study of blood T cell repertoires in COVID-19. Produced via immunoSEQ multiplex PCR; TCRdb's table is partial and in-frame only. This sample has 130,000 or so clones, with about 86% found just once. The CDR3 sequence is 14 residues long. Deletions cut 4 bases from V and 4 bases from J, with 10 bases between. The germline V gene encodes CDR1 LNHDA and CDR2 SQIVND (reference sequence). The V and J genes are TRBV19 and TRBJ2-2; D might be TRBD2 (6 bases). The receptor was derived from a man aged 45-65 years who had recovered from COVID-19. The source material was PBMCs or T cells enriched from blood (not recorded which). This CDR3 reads CASSSGAGTGELFF. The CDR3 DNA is TGTGCCAGTAGTAGCGGGGCTGGCACCGGGGAGCTGTTTTTT.